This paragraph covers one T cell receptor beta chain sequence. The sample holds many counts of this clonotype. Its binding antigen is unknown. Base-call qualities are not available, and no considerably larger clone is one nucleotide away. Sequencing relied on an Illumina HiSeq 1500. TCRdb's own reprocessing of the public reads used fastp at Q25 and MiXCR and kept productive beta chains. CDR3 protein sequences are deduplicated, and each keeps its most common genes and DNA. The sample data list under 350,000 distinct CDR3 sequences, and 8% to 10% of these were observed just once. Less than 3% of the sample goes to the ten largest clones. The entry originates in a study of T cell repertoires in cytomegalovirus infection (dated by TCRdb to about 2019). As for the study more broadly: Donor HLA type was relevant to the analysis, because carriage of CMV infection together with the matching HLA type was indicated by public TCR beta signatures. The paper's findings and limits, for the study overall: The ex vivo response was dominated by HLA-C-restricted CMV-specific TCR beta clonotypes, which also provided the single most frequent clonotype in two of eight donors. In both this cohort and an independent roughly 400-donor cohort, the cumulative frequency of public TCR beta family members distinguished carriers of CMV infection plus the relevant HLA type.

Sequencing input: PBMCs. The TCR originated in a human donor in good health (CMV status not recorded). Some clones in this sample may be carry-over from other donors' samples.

DNA sequence: TGTGCCAGCAGCTTCCGCCGTGCGGGAGGGAACACTGAAGCTTTCTTT. Translated, this gives CASSFRRAGGNTEAFF. This chain joins TRBV7-2 to TRBJ1-1; the D segment cannot be called with confidence. The germline V gene provides CDR1 SGHTA and CDR2 FQGNSA. The CDR3 sequence holds 16 residues, the cysteine and phenylalanine included. Solely the CDR3 DNA is kept, with 48 bases framed from the first base. V and J lose 3 bases and 1 base, and a span of 15 bases separates them.